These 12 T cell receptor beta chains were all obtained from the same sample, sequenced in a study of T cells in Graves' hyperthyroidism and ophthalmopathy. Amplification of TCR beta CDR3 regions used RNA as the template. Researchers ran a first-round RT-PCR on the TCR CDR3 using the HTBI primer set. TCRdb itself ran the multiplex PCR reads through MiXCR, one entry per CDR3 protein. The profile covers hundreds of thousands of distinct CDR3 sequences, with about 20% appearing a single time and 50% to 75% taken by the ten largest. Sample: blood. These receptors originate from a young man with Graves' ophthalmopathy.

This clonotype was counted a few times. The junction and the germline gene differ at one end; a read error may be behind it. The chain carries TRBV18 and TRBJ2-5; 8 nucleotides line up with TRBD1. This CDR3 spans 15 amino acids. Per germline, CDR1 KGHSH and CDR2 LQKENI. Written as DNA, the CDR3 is TGTGCCAGCTCACCAGCCGTGACAGGGGTGAAGTACCAACACTTC. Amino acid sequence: CASSPAVTGVKYQHF.

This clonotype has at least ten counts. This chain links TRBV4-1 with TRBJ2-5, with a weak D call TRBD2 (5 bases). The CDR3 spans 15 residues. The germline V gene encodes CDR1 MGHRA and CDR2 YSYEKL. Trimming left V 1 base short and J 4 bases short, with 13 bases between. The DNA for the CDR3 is TGCGCCAGCAGCCAAGGTACCGGGATTGTAGAGACCCAGTACTTC. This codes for CASSQGTGIVETQYF.

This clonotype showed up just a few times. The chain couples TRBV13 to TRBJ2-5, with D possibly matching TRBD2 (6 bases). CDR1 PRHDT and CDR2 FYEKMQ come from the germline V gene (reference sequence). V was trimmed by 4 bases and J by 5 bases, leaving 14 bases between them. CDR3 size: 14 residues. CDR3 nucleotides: TGTGCCAGCAGCTCTACGACTAGAAAGGAGACCCAGTACTTC. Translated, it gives CASSSTTRKETQYF. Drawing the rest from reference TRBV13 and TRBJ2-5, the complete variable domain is AAGVIQSPRHLIKEKRETATLKCYPIPRHDTVYWYQQGPGQDPQFLISFYEKMQSDKGSIPDRFSAQQFSDYHSELNMSSLELGDSALYFCASSSTTRKETQYFGPGTRLLVL.

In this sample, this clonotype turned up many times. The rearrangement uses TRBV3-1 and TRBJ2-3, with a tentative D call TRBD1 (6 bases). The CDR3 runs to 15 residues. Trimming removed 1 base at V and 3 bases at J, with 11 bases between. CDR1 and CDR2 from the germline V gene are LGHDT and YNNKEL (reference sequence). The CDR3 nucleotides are TGTGCCAGCAGCCAAGGAGGGACAAAGACAGATACGCAGTATTTT. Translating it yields CASSQGGTKTDTQYF.

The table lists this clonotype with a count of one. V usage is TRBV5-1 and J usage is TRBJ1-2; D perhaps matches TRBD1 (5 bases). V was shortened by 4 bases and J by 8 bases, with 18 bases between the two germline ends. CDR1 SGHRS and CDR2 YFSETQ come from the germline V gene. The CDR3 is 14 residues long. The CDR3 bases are TGCGCCAGCAGCGTATCCGGGACTGTCGGGGGCTACACCTTC. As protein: CASSVSGTVGGYTF.

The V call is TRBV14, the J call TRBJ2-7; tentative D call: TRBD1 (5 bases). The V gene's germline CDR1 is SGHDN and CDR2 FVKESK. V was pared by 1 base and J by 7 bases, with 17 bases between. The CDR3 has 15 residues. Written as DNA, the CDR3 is TGTGCCAGCAGCCAAGGCGACCTCAGGGTGAGGGAGCAGTACTTC. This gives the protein CASSQGDLRVREQYF.

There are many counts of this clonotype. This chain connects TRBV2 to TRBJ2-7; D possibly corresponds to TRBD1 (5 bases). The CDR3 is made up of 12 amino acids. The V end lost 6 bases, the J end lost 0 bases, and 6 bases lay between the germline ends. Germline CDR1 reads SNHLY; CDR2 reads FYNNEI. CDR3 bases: TGTGCCAGCAGGACAGACTCCTACGAGCAGTACTTC. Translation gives CASRTDSYEQYF.

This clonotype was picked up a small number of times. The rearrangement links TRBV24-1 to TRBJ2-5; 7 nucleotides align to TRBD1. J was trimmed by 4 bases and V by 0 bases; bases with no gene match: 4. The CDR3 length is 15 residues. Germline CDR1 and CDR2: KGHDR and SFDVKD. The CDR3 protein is CATSDLAHRGETQYF. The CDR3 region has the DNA TGTGCCACCAGTGATTTGGCCCACAGGGGAGAGACCCAGTACTTC.

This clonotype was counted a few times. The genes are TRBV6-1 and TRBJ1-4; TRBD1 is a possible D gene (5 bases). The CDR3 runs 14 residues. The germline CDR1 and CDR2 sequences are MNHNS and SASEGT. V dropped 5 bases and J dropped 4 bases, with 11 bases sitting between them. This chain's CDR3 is CASSKDMDNEKLFF. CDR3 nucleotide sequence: TGTGCCAGCAGTAAGGACATGGATAATGAAAAACTGTTTTTT.

CDR3 DNA sequence: TGCGCCAGCAGCGCGACAGACTTATACTCTGGAAACACCATATATTTT. This codes for CASSATDLYSGNTIYF. The rearrangement links TRBV5-1 to TRBJ1-3, with a weak D call TRBD1 (5 bases). V was trimmed by 4 bases and J by 0 bases, leaving 14 bases between them. The CDR3 covers 16 residues. CDR1 is SGHRS, CDR2 YFSETQ, per germline. The whole variable domain, remainder taken from reference TRBV5-1 and TRBJ1-3, is KAGVTQTPRYLIKTRGQQVTLSCSPISGHRSVSWYQQTPGQGLQFLFEYFSETQRNKGNFPGRFSGRQFSNSRSEMNVSTLELGDSALYLCASSATDLYSGNTIYFGEGSWLTVV.

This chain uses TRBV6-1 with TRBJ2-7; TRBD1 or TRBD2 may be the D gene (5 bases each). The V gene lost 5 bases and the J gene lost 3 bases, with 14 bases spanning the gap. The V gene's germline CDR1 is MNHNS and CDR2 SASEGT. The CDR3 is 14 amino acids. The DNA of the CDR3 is TGTGCCAGCAGTCAGGAAAGAGGGGTCTACGAGCAGTACTTC. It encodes CASSQERGVYEQYF.

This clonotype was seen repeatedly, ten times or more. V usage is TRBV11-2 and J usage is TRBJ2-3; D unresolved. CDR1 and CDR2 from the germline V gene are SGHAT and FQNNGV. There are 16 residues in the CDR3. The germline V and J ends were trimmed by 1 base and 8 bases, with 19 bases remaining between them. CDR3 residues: CASSLAASQPGGTQYF. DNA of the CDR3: TGTGCCAGCAGCTTAGCGGCTTCACAGCCAGGTGGTACGCAGTATTTT.